One and the same sample provided the 5 T cell receptor beta chains below, sequenced in a study of blood T cell repertoires in COVID-19. Only in-frame clones appear in the TCRdb table, and some are missing; sequencing was by immunoSEQ multiplex PCR. Here the sample spans some 180,000 clones, 70% to 90% being singletons. Sequenced material: peripheral blood. The origin of the receptors is a man aged 45-65 years with COVID-19, enrolled during active disease.

The rearrangement joins TRBV6-2 or TRBV6-3 to TRBJ2-2, with a possible D match to TRBD1 (6 bases). CDR1 is MNHEY and CDR2 is SVGEGT in the germline V gene. The germline V and J ends were trimmed by 5 bases and 7 bases, with 17 bases remaining between them. CDR3 size: 15 residues. CDR3 in DNA: TGTGCCAGCAGTCACCCGGGACAAGGGATCGGGGAGCTGTTTTTT. Translating it yields CASSHPGQGIGELFF.

The chain carries TRBV18 and TRBJ1-5; no definite D call. Trimming cost V 3 bases and J 0 bases, with 9 bases left between them. The length of the CDR3 is 15 residues. From germline, CDR1 is KGHSH and CDR2 LQKENI. The chain's CDR3 is CASSPSGYSNQPQHF. The CDR3 DNA reads as TGTGCCAGCTCACCGTCCGGGTATAGCAATCAGCCCCAGCATTTT.

Note on this clone: The sample carries other DNA sequences with the same CDR3. V is TRBV18 and J is TRBJ2-7; 11 positions agree with TRBD1. Germline V lookup: CDR1 KGHSH, CDR2 LQKENI. The ends lost 2 bases at V and 3 bases at J; junction bases unmatched: 0. This CDR3 is 14 amino acids long. The CDR3 region has the DNA TGTGCCAGCTCACCAGGGACAGGGGGCTACGAGCAGTACTTC. Translating gives CASSPGTGGYEQYF.

The sample holds one count of this clone. The V call is TRBV30, the J call TRBJ2-6, with D maybe TRBD1 (6 bases). V dropped 4 bases and J dropped 4 bases, with 17 bases sitting between them. Germline values: CDR1 GTSNPN, CDR2 SVGIG (reference sequence). This CDR3 comprises 16 residues. The CDR3 bases are TGTGCCTGGACACCATTCAGGGGCCCCGGGGCCAACGTCCTGACTTTC. This codes for CAWTPFRGPGANVLTF.

V usage is TRBV4-1 and J usage is TRBJ2-3, with D hard to call. V lost 0 bases to trimming and J lost 0 bases, with 10 bases between them. CDR3 size: 16 residues. Germline values: CDR1 MGHRA, CDR2 YSYEKL. The CDR3 region has the DNA TGCGCCAGCAGCCAAGATCCCGTCGGGAGCACAGATACGCAGTATTTT. Protein: CASSQDPVGSTDTQYF.